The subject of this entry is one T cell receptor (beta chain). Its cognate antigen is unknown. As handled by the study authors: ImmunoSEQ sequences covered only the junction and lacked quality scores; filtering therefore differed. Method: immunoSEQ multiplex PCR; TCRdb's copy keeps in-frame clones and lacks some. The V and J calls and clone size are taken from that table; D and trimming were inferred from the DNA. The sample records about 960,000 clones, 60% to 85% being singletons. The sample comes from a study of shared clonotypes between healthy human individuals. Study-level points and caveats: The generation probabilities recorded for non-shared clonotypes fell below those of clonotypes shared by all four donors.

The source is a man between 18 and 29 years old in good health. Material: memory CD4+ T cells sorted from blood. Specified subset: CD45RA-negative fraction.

CDR3 protein: CASSLGSPTGLSEQYF. CDR3 bases: TGTGCCAGCAGTTTGGGATCCCCAACAGGGCTGAGTGAGCAGTACTTC. The J gene is TRBJ2-7, the V gene TRBV27; D is possibly TRBD1 (6 bases). This CDR3 is built from 16 residues. Germline CDR1 MNHEY, CDR2 SMNVEV (reference sequence). V lost 3 bases, J lost 7 bases, and 22 bases lay in between.